The entry below describes one T cell receptor (beta chain). Its specificity is unknown. One end of the junction fails to match germline, which may point to a read error. CDR1 and CDR2 from the germline V gene are LGHDT and YNNKEL (reference sequence). This CDR3 comprises 14 residues. This entry is derived from a study of blood T cells in healthy people across ages. Study context: Per every two T cells, about one barcoded beta molecule was captured by template switching.

Combining a sample-barcoded 5' primer with a J-beta primer mix, a second PCR ran for about 7 to 12 cycles. MiXCR, applied by TCRdb to the 5' RACE reads, yields one record per CDR3 protein. This table holds about 1,500,000 distinct CDR3 sequences, under 30% found once. Overall study findings and caveats: Estimates of total diversity, which came from one million sequenced T cells, were considered to be underestimates.

Healthy Caucasian individuals from Russia aged about 6 to 100 were enrolled as donors. The material sequenced was blood. This chain connects TRBV3-1 to TRBJ2-1, with D possibly being TRBD1 or TRBD2 (5 bases each). The origin of this receptor is a woman in her twenties or thirties in good health. As DNA, the CDR3 is TGTGCCGGCAGCCCGGGACGAAATGGGAATGAGCAGTTCTTC. Protein: CAGSPGRNGNEQFF.